The 29 T cell receptor beta chains given below trace back to one sample, sequenced in a study of cytomegalovirus exposure and HLA in healthy donors. In the PCR, 60 Vbeta and 13 Jbeta primers were used. Here immunoSEQ multiplex PCR was the method, and the copy in TCRdb shows in-frame clones only, minus some. The data contain some 120,000 clones, 15% to 20% of them singletons. Sequenced material: PBMCs. All receptors derive from a female donor in good health and CMV-seropositive.

This chain connects TRBV7-3 to TRBJ1-1; D remains unclear. The CDR3 totals 17 residues. V dropped 3 bases and J dropped 1 base, with 18 bases sitting between them. The V gene's germline CDR1 is SGHTA and CDR2 FQGTGA. CDR3 sequence (DNA): TGTGCCAGCAGCTTGGGTACAGCCTCTAGCGGGAACACTGAAGCTTTCTTT. Amino acid sequence: CASSLGTASSGNTEAFF.

The rearrangement links TRBV7-9 to TRBJ1-2; no reliable D call. This CDR3 spans 14 amino acids. Trimming left V 1 base short and J 4 bases short, with 10 bases between. Germline V gene data show CDR1 as SEHNR and CDR2 as FQNEAQ (reference sequence). The CDR3 DNA sequence: TGTGCCAGCAGCTTAGAGCAGGCAGCCTATGGCTACACCTTC. Translation: CASSLEQAAYGYTF.

This clone was recorded a few times. The J gene is TRBJ2-1, the V gene TRBV15; D might be TRBD2 (6 bases). Germline assignment: CDR1 LNHNV and CDR2 YYDKDF (reference sequence). Trimming stripped 7 bases from V and 0 bases from J, with 10 bases between. The CDR3 is made up of 14 amino acids. DNA of the CDR3: TGTGCCACCATCCCGGGAGTCTCCTACAATGAGCAGTTCTTC. Protein product: CATIPGVSYNEQFF.

The genes are TRBV5-6 and TRBJ2-1, with D perhaps matching TRBD2 (6 bases). Looked up from germline, CDR1 is SGHDT and CDR2 is YYEEEE. This CDR3 has 17 residues. V lost 0 bases, J lost 4 bases, and 17 bases lay in between. CDR3 in DNA: TGTGCCAGCAGCTTGGGTGTAGGTAGCGGTGGTTACAATGAGCAGTTCTTC. Amino acids: CASSLGVGSGGYNEQFF.

This clone was seen more than once but under ten times. This chain joins TRBV9 and TRBJ2-3; D might be TRBD2 (6 bases). The ends were cut back, 3 bases at V and 3 bases at J, with 17 bases in the middle. CDR1 is SGDLS and CDR2 is YYNGEE in the germline V gene. The CDR3 spans 16 residues. This chain's CDR3 is CASSARTLAGTDTQYF. The CDR3 nucleotides read TGTGCCAGCAGCGCACGGACACTAGCTGGAACAGATACGCAGTATTTT.

This chain uses TRBV7-8 with TRBJ2-5, with a weak D call TRBD2 (5 bases). Germline V gene data show CDR1 as SGHVS and CDR2 as FQNEAQ. The V and J ends lost 5 bases and 2 bases respectively, with 18 bases between them. CDR3 length equals 16 residues. In DNA form, the CDR3 reads TGTGCCAGCAGCACTCTCCGGGATCCGATTCAAGAGACCCAGTACTTC. This codes for CASSTLRDPIQETQYF.

The V and J genes are TRBV6-5 and TRBJ2-7; D is undetermined. This CDR3 region has 11 residues. The V and J ends lost 6 bases and 3 bases respectively, with 6 bases between them. CDR1 MNHEY and CDR2 SVGAGI come from the germline V gene. This CDR3 is CASSQNYEQYF. CDR3 DNA: TGTGCCAGCAGCCAGAACTACGAGCAGTACTTC.

The sample holds a few counts of this clone. V usage is TRBV2 and J usage is TRBJ2-1; 10 bases are a match to TRBD2. Trimming at V came to 6 bases and at J to 14 bases, leaving 4 bases not matched to a gene. The CDR3 is 11 residues long. Germline-derived CDR1 and CDR2 are SNHLY and FYNNEI. CDR3 in DNA: TGTGCCAGCAGGGAGCGGGAGGGAAAGTTCTTC. Translation gives CASREREGKFF.

The chain employs TRBV14 and TRBJ2-1; 8 bases fit TRBD2. CDR3 size: 12 residues. V dropped 6 bases and J dropped 8; count of bases not matched to a gene: 3. The germline V gene has CDR1 SGHDN and CDR2 FVKESK. DNA of the CDR3: TGTGCCAGCAGTGCGGGGGGCTATGAGCAGTTCTTC. This gives the protein CASSAGGYEQFF. Looking up the rest from reference TRBV14 and TRBJ2-1 gives the full variable domain: EAGVTQFPSHSVIEKGQTVTLRCDPISGHDNLYWYRRVMGKEIKFLLHFVKESKQDESGMPNNRFLAERTGGTYSTLKVQPAELEDSGVYFCASSAGGYEQFFGPGTRLTVL.

This clone turned up a few times. The chain employs TRBV25-1 and TRBJ1-1; D is uncertain. CDR3 length: 17 amino acids. Germline V lookup: CDR1 MGHDK, CDR2 SYGVNS. Trimming took 4 bases from V and 1 from J, leaving 19 bases between them. CDR3 in amino acids: CASSGIDPWGANTEAFF. The DNA of the CDR3 is TGTGCCAGCAGTGGAATAGACCCTTGGGGAGCGAACACTGAAGCTTTCTTT.

Comment on this clone: At the DNA level, this CDR3 is encoded by other sequences in the same sample as well. The V gene is TRBV30, the J gene TRBJ1-6; D is perhaps TRBD1 (6 bases). The V gene lost 0 bases and the J gene lost 7 bases, with 19 bases spanning the gap. The CDR3 has 17 amino acids. CDR1 is GTSNPN, CDR2 SVGIG, per germline (reference sequence). Written as DNA, the CDR3 is TGTGCCTGGAGTGTAGGCCCCGGGAGGGGACAAAATTCACCCCTCCACTTT. Its protein is CAWSVGPGRGQNSPLHF. Full variable domain (missing parts from reference TRBV30 and TRBJ1-6): SQTIHQWPATLVQPVGSPLSLECTVEGTSNPNLYWYRQAAGRGLQLLFYSVGIGQISSEVPQNLSASRPQDRQFILSSKKLLLSDSGFYLCAWSVGPGRGQNSPLHFGNGTRLTVT.

The rearrangement joins TRBV10-3 to TRBJ2-7; 7 nucleotides agree with TRBD1. The CDR3 has 13 amino acids. V trimming: 10 bases; J trimming: 3 bases; junction bases outside the gene matches: 9. From germline, CDR1 is ENHRY and CDR2 SYGVKD. The CDR3 coding sequence is TGTGCCACCGGTAGGGCAGGGGGCTACGAGCAGTACTTC. It codes for CATGRAGGYEQYF.

This clone was picked up a small number of times. The J gene is TRBJ2-5, the V gene TRBV9, with TRBD2 identical over 7 bases. The CDR3 is 15 residues long. CDR1 is SGDLS and CDR2 is YYNGEE in the germline V gene. Trimming at V came to 0 bases and at J to 4 bases, leaving 6 bases not matched to a gene. CDR3 region: CASSVGSSGAETQYF. The CDR3 bases are TGTGCCAGCAGCGTAGGTTCCAGCGGGGCAGAGACCCAGTACTTC.

This clone has a handful of counts. The genes are TRBV29-1 and TRBJ2-5; 8 positions match TRBD2. CDR3 length: 15 amino acids. Germline values: CDR1 SQVTM, CDR2 ANQGSEA. Trimming cost V 6 bases and J 4 bases; bases outside gene matches: 13. DNA of the CDR3: TGCAGCGTCGTATCGCCGGGACTAGTTCGAGAGACCCAGTACTTC. Translating it yields CSVVSPGLVRETQYF.

This clone occurred a few times. The CDR3 nucleotides are TGTGCCAGCAGCCGGGGACTAGCGTTGGACGAGCAGTACTTC. Its translation: CASSRGLALDEQYF. The chain is built from TRBV13 and TRBJ2-7; TRBD2 matches 10 bases. Germline CDR1 PRHDT, CDR2 FYEKMQ (reference sequence). The CDR3 sequence is 14 residues long. V lost 5 bases, J lost 5 bases, and 6 bases stayed unmatched.

This rearrangement joins TRBV27 to TRBJ2-3, with 8 positions matching TRBD2. Germline V CDR1 and CDR2: MNHEY, SMNVEV (reference sequence). The CDR3 sequence is 15 residues long. The V and J ends lost 7 bases and 10 bases, in that order; junction bases with no gene match: 16. This chain's CDR3 is CASNLKREYRSAQYF. Here the CDR3 DNA reads TGTGCCAGCAACCTGAAGCGGGAGTATCGCTCTGCGCAGTATTTT.

This clone was observed a handful of times. The chain combines TRBV5-1 with TRBJ1-2; 7 positions agree with TRBD1. The trim removed 5 bases at V and 1 base at J, leaving 8 bases unmatched. The germline gives CDR1 SGHRS, CDR2 YFSETQ. The CDR3 has 15 amino acids. CDR3 protein: CASRGLYRGNYGYTF. CDR3 nucleotides: TGCGCCAGCAGGGGGCTCTACAGGGGTAACTATGGCTACACCTTC.

This chain uses TRBV10-3 with TRBJ2-5, with 13 bases matching TRBD2. Germline trimming cut 7 bases from V and 5 bases from J; bases unmatched to any gene: 31. The CDR3 extends over 23 amino acids. Germline CDR1 is ENHRY and CDR2 is SYGVKD. Here the CDR3 reads CAITGSNSRTSGGSEVIRETQYF. The CDR3 bases are TGTGCCATCACGGGTAGTAATAGCCGGACTAGCGGGGGTTCAGAGGTGATAAGGGAGACCCAGTACTTC.

This clone was counted a few times. The chain carries TRBV29-1 and TRBJ1-1; D is uncertain. The CDR3 contains 13 residues. Between the trimmed V and J ends, which lost 0 bases and 7 bases, there was a span of 12 bases. Germline CDR1 and CDR2: SQVTM and ANQGSEA. The chain's CDR3 is CSVEEAEGIEAFF. CDR3 bases: TGCAGCGTTGAAGAGGCGGAAGGTATTGAAGCTTTCTTT. Together with reference TRBV29-1 and TRBJ1-1, the CDR3 gives the full variable domain: SAVISQKPSRDICQRGTSLTIQCQVDSQVTMMFWYRQQPGQSLTLIATANQGSEATYESGFVIDKFPISRPNLTFSTLTVSNMSPEDSSIYLCSVEEAEGIEAFFGQGTRLTVV.

This chain connects TRBV5-1 to TRBJ2-2; D unresolved. Per the germline V gene, CDR1 is SGHRS and CDR2 is YFSETQ. Trimming removed 1 base at V and 7 bases at J, with 11 bases between. CDR3 size: 14 residues. CDR3 loop: CASSLYRESGELFF. CDR3 sequence (DNA): TGCGCCAGCAGCTTGTACCGCGAAAGCGGGGAGCTGTTTTTT.

The chain recombines TRBV30 with TRBJ1-6; D unresolved. CDR1 GTSNPN and CDR2 SVGIG come from the germline V gene (reference sequence). Trimming stripped 4 bases from V and 3 bases from J, with 10 bases between. The CDR3 spans 14 residues. This CDR3 reads CAWKLEVYNSPLHF. CDR3 coding DNA: TGTGCCTGGAAGTTGGAGGTCTATAATTCACCCCTCCACTTT.

The sample holds a few counts of this clone. Other nucleotide sequences from this sample produce the same CDR3. CDR3 DNA sequence: TGTGCCATCAGTGCGGAGACCCAGTACTTC. Translated, it gives CAISAETQYF. This chain connects TRBV10-3 to TRBJ2-5; D is ambiguous. Looked up from germline, CDR1 is ENHRY and CDR2 is SYGVKD. This CDR3 contains 10 residues. V lost 4 bases and J 5 bases, leaving 2 bases between the germline ends.

The rearrangement uses TRBV4-1 and TRBJ2-7; weak D call: TRBD1 (6 bases). The CDR3 is made up of 15 amino acids. Trimming pared 0 bases from V and 0 bases from J, leaving 9 bases between. Germline-derived CDR1 and CDR2 are MGHRA and YSYEKL. DNA for the CDR3: TGCGCCAGCAGCCAAGATCAGGACAGCTCCTACGAGCAGTACTTC. Protein sequence: CASSQDQDSSYEQYF.

The CDR3: CASSLGTGSPEAFF. The CDR3, as DNA: TGTGCCAGCAGCTTAGGGACAGGGAGCCCTGAAGCTTTCTTT. This rearrangement joins TRBV7-6 to TRBJ1-1; 8 bases map to TRBD1. This CDR3 is built from 14 residues. Germline lookup yields CDR1 SGHVS and CDR2 FNYEAQ. Trimming at V came to 1 base and at J to 6 bases, leaving 4 bases not matched to a gene. The full variable domain, with the rest looked up from reference TRBV7-6 and TRBJ1-1, is GAGVSQSPRYKVTKRGQDVALRCDPISGHVSLYWYRQALGQGPEFLTYFNYEAQQDKSGLPNDRFSAERPEGSISTLTIQRTEQRDSAMYRCASSLGTGSPEAFFGQGTRLTVV.

The CDR3 loop is CASSKTAGGEQFF. CDR3 coding DNA: TGTGCCAGCAGCAAGACTGCCGGCGGTGAGCAGTTCTTC. This chain joins TRBV7-3 and TRBJ2-1; D unclear. With 5 bases removed from V and 9 bases from J, the gap between germline ends came to 14 bases. The germline V gene has CDR1 SGHTA and CDR2 FQGTGA. This CDR3 contains 13 residues.

This clone was seen only a few times. The V gene is TRBV18, the J gene TRBJ2-5, with D possibly being TRBD1 (5 bases). The V gene lost 3 bases and the J gene lost 1 base, with 9 bases spanning the gap. The CDR3 has 14 amino acids. Germline V CDR1 and CDR2: KGHSH, LQKENI. The CDR3 protein is CASSPRTSQETQYF. In DNA form, the CDR3 reads TGTGCCAGCTCACCGCGGACAAGCCAAGAGACCCAGTACTTC.

The chain employs TRBV29-1 and TRBJ2-3, with D possibly matching TRBD2 (5 bases). Trimming removed 7 bases at V and 8 bases at J, with 25 bases between. The germline gives CDR1 SQVTM, CDR2 ANQGSEA. CDR3 size: 15 residues. CDR3 in amino acids: CSAAATSSPLGTQYF. The CDR3 DNA is TGCAGCGCCGCCGCCACTAGTAGTCCGCTGGGTACGCAGTATTTT.

The CDR3 DNA follows: TGTGCCAGCTCACCAGTGGACAGGCTTCTCCAGGGGGAGACCCAGTACTTC. This encodes CASSPVDRLLQGETQYF. The chain employs TRBV18 and TRBJ2-5; 7 bases fit TRBD1. CDR1 is KGHSH, CDR2 LQKENI, per germline. The CDR3 contains 17 residues. V was clipped by 2 bases and J by 5 bases; unmatched bases: 14. Complete variable domain (other parts from reference TRBV18 and TRBJ2-5): NAGVMQNPRHLVRRRGQEARLRCSPMKGHSHVYWYRQLPEEGLKFMVYLQKENIIDESGMPKERFSAEFPKEGPSILRIQQVVRGDSAAYFCASSPVDRLLQGETQYFGPGTRLLVL.

The gene calls are TRBV5-1 and TRBJ1-1, with D possibly TRBD1 on 5 matching bases. V lost 0 bases to trimming and J lost 3 bases, with 9 bases between them. From germline, CDR1 is SGHRS and CDR2 YFSETQ. This CDR3 contains 14 residues. The CDR3 spells CASSLGQSYTEAFF. DNA of the CDR3: TGCGCCAGCAGCTTGGGACAGTCCTACACTGAAGCTTTCTTT.